Reported below is one TCR beta chain. The data derive from a study of cytomegalovirus exposure and HLA in healthy donors. The PCR contained 60 Vbeta and 13 Jbeta primers. Assay: immunoSEQ multiplex PCR; the TCRdb copy retains only in-frame clones and omits some. Found here are over 150,000 clones, over 70% of them singletons; the top ten hold almost 7%. V lost 6 bases to trimming and J lost 6 bases, with 11 bases between them. CDR1 MDHEN and CDR2 SYDVKM come from the germline V gene. This CDR3 region has 12 residues. Sequenced sample: PBMCs. This chain connects TRBV28 to TRBJ1-2; tentative D call: TRBD1 (5 bases). This clonotype was obtained from a young man in good health and CMV-seropositive. In DNA, the CDR3 is TGTGCCAGCAGCGCGGCAGGGAATGGCTACACCTTC. Its translation: CASSAAGNGYTF.